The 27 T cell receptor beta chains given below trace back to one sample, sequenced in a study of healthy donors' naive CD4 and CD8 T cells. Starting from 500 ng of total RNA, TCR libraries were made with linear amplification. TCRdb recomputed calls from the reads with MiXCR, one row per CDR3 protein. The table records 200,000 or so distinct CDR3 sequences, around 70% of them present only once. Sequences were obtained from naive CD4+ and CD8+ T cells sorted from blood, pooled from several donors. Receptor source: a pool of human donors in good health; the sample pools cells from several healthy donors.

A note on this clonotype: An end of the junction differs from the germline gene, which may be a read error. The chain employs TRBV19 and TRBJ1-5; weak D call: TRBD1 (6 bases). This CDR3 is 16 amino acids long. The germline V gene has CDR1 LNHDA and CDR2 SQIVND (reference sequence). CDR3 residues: CASSLDRQYSNQPQHF. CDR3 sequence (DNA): TGTGCCAGTAGTTTAGACAGGCAGTATAGCAATCAGCCCCAGCATTTT. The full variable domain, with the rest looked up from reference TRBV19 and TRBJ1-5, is DGGITQSPKYLFRKEGQNVTLSCEQNLNHDAMYWYRQDPGQGLRLIYYSQIVNDFQKGDIAEGYSVSREKKESFPLTVTSAQKNPTAFYLCASSLDRQYSNQPQHFGDGTRLSIL.

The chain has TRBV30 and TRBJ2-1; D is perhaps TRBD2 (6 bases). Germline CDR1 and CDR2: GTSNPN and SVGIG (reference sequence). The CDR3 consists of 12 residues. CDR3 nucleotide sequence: TGTGGGGCAGGTACGGGGGTCGGTGAGCAGTTCTTC. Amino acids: CGAGTGVGEQFF.

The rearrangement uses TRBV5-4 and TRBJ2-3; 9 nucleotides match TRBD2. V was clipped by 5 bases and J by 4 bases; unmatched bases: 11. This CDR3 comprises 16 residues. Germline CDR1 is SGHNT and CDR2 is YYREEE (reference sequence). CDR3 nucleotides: TGTGCCAGCAGTCAGACTAGCGGAACGATTGCAGATACGCAGTATTTT. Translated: CASSQTSGTIADTQYF.

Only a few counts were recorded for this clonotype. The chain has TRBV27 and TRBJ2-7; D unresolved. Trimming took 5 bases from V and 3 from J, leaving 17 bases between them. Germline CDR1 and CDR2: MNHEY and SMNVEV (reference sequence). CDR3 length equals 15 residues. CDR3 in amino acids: CASSVSFARVYEQYF. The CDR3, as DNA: TGTGCCAGCAGTGTTAGTTTCGCGCGCGTCTACGAGCAGTACTTC.

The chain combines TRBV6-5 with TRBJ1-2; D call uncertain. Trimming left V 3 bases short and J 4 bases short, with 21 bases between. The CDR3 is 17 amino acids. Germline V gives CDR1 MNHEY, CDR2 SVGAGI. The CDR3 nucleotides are TGTGCCAGCAGTTATGCGGGTTTAACACTCTCCGGCTATGGCTACACCTTC. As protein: CASSYAGLTLSGYGYTF.

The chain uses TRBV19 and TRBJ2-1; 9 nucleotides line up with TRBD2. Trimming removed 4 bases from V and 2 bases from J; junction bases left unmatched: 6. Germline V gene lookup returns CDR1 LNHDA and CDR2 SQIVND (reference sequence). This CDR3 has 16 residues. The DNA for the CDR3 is TGTGCCAGTAGTACCAGACTAGCGGTAGCCTACAATGAGCAGTTCTTC. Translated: CASSTRLAVAYNEQFF.

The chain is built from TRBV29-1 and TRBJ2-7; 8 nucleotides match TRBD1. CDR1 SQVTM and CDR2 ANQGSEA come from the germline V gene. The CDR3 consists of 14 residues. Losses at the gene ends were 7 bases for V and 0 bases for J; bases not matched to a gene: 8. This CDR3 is CSAAGTGRSYEQYF. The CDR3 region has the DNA TGCAGCGCCGCCGGGACAGGTCGCTCCTACGAGCAGTACTTC.

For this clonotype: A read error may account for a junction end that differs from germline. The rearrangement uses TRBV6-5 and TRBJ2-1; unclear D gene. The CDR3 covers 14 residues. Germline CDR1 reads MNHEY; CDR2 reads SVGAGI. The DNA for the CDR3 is TGTGCCAGCACCTCACCCGGGCTCGAGAATGAGCAGCTCTTC. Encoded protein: CASTSPGLENEQLF.

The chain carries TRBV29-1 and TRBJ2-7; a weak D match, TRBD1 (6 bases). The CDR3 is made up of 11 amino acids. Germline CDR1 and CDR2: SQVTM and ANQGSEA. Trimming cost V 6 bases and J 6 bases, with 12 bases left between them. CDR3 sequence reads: CSVLVGGEQYF. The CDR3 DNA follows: TGCAGCGTCCTGGTAGGGGGCGAGCAGTACTTC.

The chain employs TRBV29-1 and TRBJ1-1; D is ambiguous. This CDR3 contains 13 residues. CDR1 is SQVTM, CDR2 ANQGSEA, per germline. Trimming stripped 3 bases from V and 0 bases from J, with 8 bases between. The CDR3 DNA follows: TGCAGCGTTGAGAATTTCATGAACACTGAAGCTTTCTTT. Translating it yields CSVENFMNTEAFF.

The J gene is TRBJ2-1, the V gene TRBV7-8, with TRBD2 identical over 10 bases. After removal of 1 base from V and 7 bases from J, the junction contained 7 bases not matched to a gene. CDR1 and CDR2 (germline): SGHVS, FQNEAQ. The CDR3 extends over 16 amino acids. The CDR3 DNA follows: TGTGCCAGCAGCTTAGGCCCTAGCGGGAGAGGGAATGAGCAGTTCTTC. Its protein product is CASSLGPSGRGNEQFF.

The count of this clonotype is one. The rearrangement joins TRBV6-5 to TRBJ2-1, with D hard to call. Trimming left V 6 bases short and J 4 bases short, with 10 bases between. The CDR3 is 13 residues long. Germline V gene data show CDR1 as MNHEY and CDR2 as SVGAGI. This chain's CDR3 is CASRGMAYNEQFF. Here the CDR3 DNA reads TGTGCCAGCAGGGGGATGGCTTACAATGAGCAGTTCTTC.

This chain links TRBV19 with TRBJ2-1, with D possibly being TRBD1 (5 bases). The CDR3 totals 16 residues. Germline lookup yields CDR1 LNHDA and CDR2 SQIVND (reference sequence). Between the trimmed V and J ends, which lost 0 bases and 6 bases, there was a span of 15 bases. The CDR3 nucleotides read TGTGCCAGTAGTATAGATGACAACCTCAGGGTCAATGAGCAGTTCTTC. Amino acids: CASSIDDNLRVNEQFF.

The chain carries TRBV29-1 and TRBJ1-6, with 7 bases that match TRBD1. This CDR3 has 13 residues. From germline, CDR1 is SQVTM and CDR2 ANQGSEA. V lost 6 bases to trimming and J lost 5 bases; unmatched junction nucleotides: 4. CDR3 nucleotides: TGCAGCGTAAGGGGGCCGAATAATTCACCCCTCCACTTT. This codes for CSVRGPNNSPLHF.

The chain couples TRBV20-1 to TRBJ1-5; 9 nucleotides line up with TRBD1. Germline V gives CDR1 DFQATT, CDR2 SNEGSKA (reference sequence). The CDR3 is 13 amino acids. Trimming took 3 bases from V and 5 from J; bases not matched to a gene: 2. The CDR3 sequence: CSASRTGDQPQHF. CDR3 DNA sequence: TGCAGTGCTAGTAGGACAGGGGATCAGCCCCAGCATTTT.

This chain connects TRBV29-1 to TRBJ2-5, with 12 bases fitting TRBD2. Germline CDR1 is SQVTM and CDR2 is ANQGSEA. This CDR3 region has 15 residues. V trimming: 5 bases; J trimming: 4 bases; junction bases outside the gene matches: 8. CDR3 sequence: CSVKNLAGGLETQYF. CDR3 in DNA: TGCAGCGTTAAAAACCTAGCGGGAGGGCTAGAGACCCAGTACTTC.

The CDR3 loop is CSARGEGAGRPRETQYF. DNA for the CDR3: TGCAGTGCTAGAGGTGAAGGGGCGGGACGGCCGAGGGAGACCCAGTACTTC. The J gene is TRBJ2-5, the V gene TRBV20-1; TRBD2 is a possible D gene (6 bases). This CDR3 is 17 amino acids long. The germline V and J ends were trimmed by 1 base and 5 bases, with 23 bases remaining between them. Germline V lookup: CDR1 DFQATT, CDR2 SNEGSKA (reference sequence).

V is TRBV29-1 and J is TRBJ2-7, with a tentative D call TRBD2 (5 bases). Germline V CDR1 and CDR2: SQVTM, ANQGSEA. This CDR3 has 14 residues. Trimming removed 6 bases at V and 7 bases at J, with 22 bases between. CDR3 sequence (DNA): TGCAGCGTGCCGAGGCGAAGCGGCACGAGGGAGCAGTACTTC. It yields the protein CSVPRRSGTREQYF.

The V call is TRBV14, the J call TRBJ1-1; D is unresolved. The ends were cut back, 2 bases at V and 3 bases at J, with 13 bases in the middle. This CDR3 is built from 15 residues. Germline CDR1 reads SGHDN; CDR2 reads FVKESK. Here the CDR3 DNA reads TGTGCCAGCAGCCAATTAGGGCTTCGGTACACTGAAGCTTTCTTT. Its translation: CASSQLGLRYTEAFF.

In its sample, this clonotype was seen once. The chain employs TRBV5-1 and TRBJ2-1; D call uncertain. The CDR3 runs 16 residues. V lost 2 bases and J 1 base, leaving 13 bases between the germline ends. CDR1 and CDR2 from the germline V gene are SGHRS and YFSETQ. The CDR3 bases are TGCGCCAGCAGCTTTGTTCGGGTTAATTCCTACAATGAGCAGTTCTTC. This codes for CASSFVRVNSYNEQFF. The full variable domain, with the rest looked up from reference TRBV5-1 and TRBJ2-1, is KAGVTQTPRYLIKTRGQQVTLSCSPISGHRSVSWYQQTPGQGLQFLFEYFSETQRNKGNFPGRFSGRQFSNSRSEMNVSTLELGDSALYLCASSFVRVNSYNEQFFGPGTRLTVL.

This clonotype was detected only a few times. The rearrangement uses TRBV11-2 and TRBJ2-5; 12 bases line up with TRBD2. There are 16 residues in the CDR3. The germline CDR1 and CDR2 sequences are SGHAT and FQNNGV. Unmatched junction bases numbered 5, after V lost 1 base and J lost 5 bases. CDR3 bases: TGTGCCAGCAGCTTAGCCCCTGGACTAGCGGGGGAGACCCAGTACTTC. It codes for CASSLAPGLAGETQYF.

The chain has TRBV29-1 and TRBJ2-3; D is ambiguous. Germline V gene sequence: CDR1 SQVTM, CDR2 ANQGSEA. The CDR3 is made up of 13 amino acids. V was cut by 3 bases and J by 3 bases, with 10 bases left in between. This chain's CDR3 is CSVDPLETDTQYF. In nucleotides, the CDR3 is TGCAGCGTTGACCCGCTAGAGACAGATACGCAGTATTTT.

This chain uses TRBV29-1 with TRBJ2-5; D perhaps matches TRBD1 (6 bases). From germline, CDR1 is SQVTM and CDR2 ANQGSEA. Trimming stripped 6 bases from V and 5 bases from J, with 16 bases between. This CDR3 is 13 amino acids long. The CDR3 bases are TGCAGCGTCACGGACAGCCTCCGGGAGACCCAGTACTTC. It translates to CSVTDSLRETQYF.

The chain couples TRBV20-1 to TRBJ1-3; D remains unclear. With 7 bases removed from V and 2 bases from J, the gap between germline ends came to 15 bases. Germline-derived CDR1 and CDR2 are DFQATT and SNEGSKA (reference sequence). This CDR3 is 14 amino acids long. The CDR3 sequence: CSVSTPGAGNTIYF. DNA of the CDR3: TGCAGTGTTAGTACCCCGGGAGCTGGAAACACCATATATTTT.

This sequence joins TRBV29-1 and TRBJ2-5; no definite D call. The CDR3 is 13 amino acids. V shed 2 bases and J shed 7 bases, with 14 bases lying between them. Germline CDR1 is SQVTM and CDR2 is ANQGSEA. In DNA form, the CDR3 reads TGCAGCGTTGAACTGGCCATGGGTGGGACCCAGTACTTC. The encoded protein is CSVELAMGGTQYF.

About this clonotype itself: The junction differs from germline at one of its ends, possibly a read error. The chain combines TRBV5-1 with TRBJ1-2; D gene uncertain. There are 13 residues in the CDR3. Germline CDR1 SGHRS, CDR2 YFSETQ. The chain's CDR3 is CASSLVSVHGYTF. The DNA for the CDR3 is TGTGCCAGCAGCTTGGTATCTGTCCATGGCTACACCTTC.

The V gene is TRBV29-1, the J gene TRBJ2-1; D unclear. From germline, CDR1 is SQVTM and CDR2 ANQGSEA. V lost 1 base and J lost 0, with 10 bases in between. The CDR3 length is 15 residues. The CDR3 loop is CSVEGRRSSYNEQFF. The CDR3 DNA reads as TGCAGCGTTGAAGGACGGCGAAGCTCCTACAATGAGCAGTTCTTC.